The 27 T cell receptor beta chains below come from one sample, sequenced in a study of early T cells in non-severe SARS-CoV-2 infection. TCRdb itself ran the 5' RACE reads through MiXCR, one entry per CDR3 protein. The sample has approximately 46,000 distinct CDR3 sequences, 7.5% to 10% seen once; the top ten hold 15%. Sequences were obtained from whole blood. These receptor sequences come from an adult who was a healthcare worker with PCR-confirmed SARS-CoV-2 infection or an uninfected control (not recorded which).

This chain links TRBV28 with TRBJ2-7; TRBD2 aligns across 7 bases. The CDR3 is made up of 15 amino acids. Germline CDR1 reads MDHEN; CDR2 reads SYDVKM. V trimming: 7 bases; J trimming: 5 bases; junction bases outside the gene matches: 14. CDR3 residues: CASTAQDWTRNEQYF. The CDR3 DNA follows: TGTGCCAGCACAGCACAGGACTGGACTAGGAACGAGCAGTACTTC.

The chain is built from TRBV7-2 and TRBJ2-7, with 10 bases fitting TRBD1. The J segment lost 2 bases and the V segment lost 6 bases, leaving 7 bases of the junction unmatched. The V gene's germline CDR1 is SGHTA and CDR2 FQGNSA. CDR3 length equals 15 residues. CDR3 sequence: CASRPDRGRPYEQYF. For the CDR3, the DNA is TGTGCCAGCAGACCAGACAGGGGGCGCCCCTACGAGCAGTACTTC.

The V gene is TRBV29-1, the J gene TRBJ1-1, with TRBD1 as a possible D gene (6 bases). Germline V gene data show CDR1 as SQVTM and CDR2 as ANQGSEA. The CDR3 length is 14 residues. V was shortened by 6 bases and J by 5 bases, with 19 bases between the two germline ends. CDR3 bases: TGCAGCGTCCGGGGGGGCAGCCCGGGAACTGAAGCTTTCTTT. Translation: CSVRGGSPGTEAFF.

Only one count was recorded for this clonotype. V and J are TRBV6-2 or TRBV6-3 and TRBJ1-3; the D is unclear. The CDR3 extends over 14 amino acids. Germline V lookup: CDR1 MNHEY, CDR2 SVGEGT. Trimming took off 4 bases at V and 0 bases at J, with 7 bases between the two ends. CDR3 region: CASSLGSSGNTIYF. In DNA, the CDR3 is TGTGCCAGCAGTTTGGGATCCTCTGGAAACACCATATATTTT.

Note on this clonotype: A much larger clone differs by one base, so this may be a read error. The chain combines TRBV5-4 with TRBJ2-7; tentatively, D is TRBD2 (6 bases). This CDR3 comprises 13 residues. Germline V lookup: CDR1 SGHNT, CDR2 YYREEE (reference sequence). V was trimmed by 2 bases and J by 8 bases, leaving 14 bases between them. CDR3 in amino acids: CASSLGTEYKQYF. The CDR3 coding sequence is TGTGCCAGCAGCTTAGGGACTGAGTACAAGCAGTACTTC.

The V and J genes are TRBV7-2 and TRBJ1-6, with D hard to call. Germline assignment: CDR1 SGHTA and CDR2 FQGNSA. V was clipped by 1 base and J by 6 bases, with 10 bases between them. The length of the CDR3 is 15 residues. CDR3 nucleotide sequence: TGTGCCAGCAGCTTAGGAGCCGCAGCTAATTCACCCCTCCACTTT. Its translation: CASSLGAAANSPLHF.

This clonotype was detected ten times or more. This CDR3 fails to terminate in the conserved phenylalanine or tryptophan, so it likely reflects a read error. The chain is built from TRBV28 and TRBJ1-2; D perhaps matches TRBD1 (6 bases). This CDR3 contains 13 residues. V lost 3 bases, J lost 8 bases, and 13 bases lay in between. Germline V gene lookup returns CDR1 MDHEN and CDR2 SYDVKM. The CDR3 DNA reads as TGTGCCAGCAGTTTGGGCAGGGGAAGCGGCTACACCCTC. This sequence encodes CASSLGRGSGYTL.

The sample holds many counts of this clonotype. This sequence joins TRBV7-2 and TRBJ2-1, with D perhaps TRBD1 or TRBD2 (6 bases each). Germline CDR1 SGHTA, CDR2 FQGNSA. V was shortened by 1 base and J by 7 bases, with 11 bases between the two germline ends. The CDR3 runs 14 residues. CDR3 sequence (DNA): TGTGCCAGCAGCTTAGATACAGGGAGGAATGAGCAGTTCTTC. This encodes CASSLDTGRNEQFF. The complete variable domain, with remaining parts taken from reference TRBV7-2 and TRBJ2-1, reads GAGVSQSPSNKVTEKGKDVELRCDPISGHTALYWYRQSLGQGLEFLIYFQGNSAPDKSGLPSDRFSAERTGGSVSTLTIQRTQQEDSAVYLCASSLDTGRNEQFFGPGTRLTVL.

This clonotype showed up many times. CDR3 in DNA: TGTGCCAGCAGAGATACAGGGGGCAATGGCTACACCTTC. Its protein product is CASRDTGGNGYTF. The genes are TRBV2 and TRBJ1-2, with TRBD1 matching over 9 bases. The CDR3 consists of 13 residues. Germline-derived CDR1 and CDR2 are SNHLY and FYNNEI. V was clipped by 6 bases and J by 6 bases; unmatched bases: 5.

CDR3 sequence: CASSLTGGDYNEQFF. CDR3 coding DNA: TGTGCCAGCAGTCTGACAGGGGGCGACTACAATGAGCAGTTCTTC. The rearrangement uses TRBV28 and TRBJ2-1; 10 positions match TRBD1. Per the germline V gene, CDR1 is MDHEN and CDR2 is SYDVKM. The CDR3 totals 15 residues. J lost 3 bases, V lost 5 bases, and 4 bases had no gene match. The full variable domain, its missing parts supplied by reference TRBV28 and TRBJ2-1, is DVKVTQSSRYLVKRTGEKVFLECVQDMDHENMFWYRQDPGLGLRLIYFSYDVKMKEKGDIPEGYSVSREKKERFSLILESASTNQTSMYLCASSLTGGDYNEQFFGPGTRLTVL.

In its sample, this clonotype was seen many times. The rearrangement links TRBV12-3 or TRBV12-4 to TRBJ2-3; D not certain. Trimming took off 0 bases at V and 2 bases at J, with 9 bases between the two ends. There are 15 residues in the CDR3. The CDR3 nucleotides are TGTGCCAGCAGTTTAGCCTTTCCCCCCACAGATACGCAGTATTTT. It encodes CASSLAFPPTDTQYF.

The chain has TRBV24-1 and TRBJ2-1; tentatively, D is TRBD2 (7 bases). The germline V gene has CDR1 KGHDR and CDR2 SFDVKD. The CDR3 spans 13 residues. Trimming removed 9 bases at V and 2 bases at J, with 10 bases between. This CDR3 is CATEGGAYNEQFF. In DNA form, the CDR3 reads TGTGCCACCGAAGGGGGGGCCTACAATGAGCAGTTCTTC.

Note on this clonotype: Without the conserved terminal phenylalanine or tryptophan, this CDR3 likely stems from a read error. The chain links TRBV7-2 to TRBJ2-3, with D hard to call. In germline, CDR1 is SGHTA, CDR2 FQGNSA. Trimming cost V 5 bases and J 6 bases, with 12 bases left between them. This CDR3 contains 13 residues. The chain's CDR3 is CASSPPAFDTQYY. CDR3 coding DNA: TGTGCCAGCAGCCCCCCCGCTTTTGATACGCAGTATTAT.

This clonotype was counted many times. This chain uses TRBV20-1 with TRBJ2-1, with 8 positions matching TRBD2. The CDR3 covers 15 residues. Germline V gene data show CDR1 as DFQATT and CDR2 as SNEGSKA (reference sequence). The V gene end was trimmed by 6 bases and the J gene end by 3 bases; junction bases not matched to a gene: 10. The CDR3 DNA follows: TGCAGTGCACCCGACGTAGCGGGAAACTACAATGAGCAGTTCTTC. It codes for CSAPDVAGNYNEQFF.

This clonotype was seen repeatedly, ten times or more. The chain couples TRBV29-1 to TRBJ2-7; no clear D gene. Per the germline V gene, CDR1 is SQVTM and CDR2 is ANQGSEA. This CDR3 contains 12 residues. Between the trimmed V and J ends, which lost 7 bases and 0 bases, there was a span of 10 bases. CDR3 DNA: TGCAGCGGCGGTACGCACTCCTACGAGCAGTACTTC. This translates into CSGGTHSYEQYF.

There are many counts of this clonotype. The chain combines TRBV30 with TRBJ1-2; 11 positions agree with TRBD1. Germline V lookup: CDR1 GTSNPN, CDR2 SVGIG (reference sequence). V lost 5 bases to trimming and J lost 7 bases; unmatched junction nucleotides: 9. This CDR3 is 14 amino acids long. CDR3 protein: CAWGKGQGGFGYTF. The CDR3 DNA reads as TGTGCCTGGGGAAAGGGACAGGGGGGATTTGGCTACACCTTC.

Many counts were recorded for this clonotype. V is TRBV24-1 and J is TRBJ2-7, with TRBD2 matching 9 bases. V was clipped by 7 bases and J by 2 bases; unmatched bases: 2. The CDR3 runs to 13 residues. Germline V CDR1 and CDR2: KGHDR, SFDVKD. The CDR3 is CATRIAGAYEQYF. CDR3 DNA sequence: TGTGCCACCAGGATAGCGGGGGCCTACGAGCAGTACTTC.

This clonotype was detected a few times. The chain has TRBV6-2 or TRBV6-3 and TRBJ2-3; 9 bases are shared with TRBD2. V lost 2 bases to trimming and J lost 0 bases; unmatched junction nucleotides: 3. Germline V gene lookup returns CDR1 MNHEY and CDR2 SVGEGT. The CDR3 contains 16 residues. CDR3 DNA: TGTGCCAGCAGTTACAAGCGGGAGGAGAGCACAGATACGCAGTATTTT. Its translation is CASSYKREESTDTQYF.

This clonotype turned up a few times. The CDR3 reads CASRTGLANTGELFF. The CDR3 DNA is TGTGCCAGCAGGACGGGACTAGCGAACACCGGGGAGCTGTTTTTT. V and J are TRBV6-2 or TRBV6-3 and TRBJ2-2; 8 bases line up with TRBD2. The V segment lost 6 bases and the J segment 0 bases; nucleotides outside the gene matches: 3. The germline gives CDR1 MNHEY, CDR2 SVGEGT. The CDR3 is 15 residues long.

This clonotype was seen ten or more times. This chain connects TRBV7-9 to TRBJ1-1, with 7 positions matching TRBD1. V shed 9 bases and J 0 bases; nucleotides not matched to a gene: 7. The germline V gene has CDR1 SEHNR and CDR2 FQNEAQ (reference sequence). The CDR3 contains 14 residues. The DNA of the CDR3 is TGTGCCAGTATGACAGGGATGCTGAACACTGAAGCTTTCTTT. Translation gives CASMTGMLNTEAFF.

This clonotype appeared a few times. The rearrangement joins TRBV10-2 to TRBJ2-3; TRBD2 aligns across 10 bases. This CDR3 region has 15 residues. The junction had 11 bases not matched to a gene; V was cut back by 7 bases and J by 7 bases. CDR1 is WSHSY, CDR2 SAAADI, per germline. CDR3 protein: CASTGASGSGYTQYF. Written as DNA, the CDR3 is TGCGCCAGCACCGGGGCTAGCGGGAGTGGGTATACGCAGTATTTT.

The V gene is TRBV7-9, the J gene TRBJ2-1; D gene uncertain. The germline V gene encodes CDR1 SEHNR and CDR2 FQNEAQ (reference sequence). The V end lost 5 bases, the J end lost 10 bases, and 12 bases lay between the germline ends. The CDR3 has 12 residues. In DNA, the CDR3 is TGTGCCAGCAGCGCCACCAGGTGGGAGCAGTTCTTC. Translated, it gives CASSATRWEQFF.

The chain uses TRBV12-3 or TRBV12-4 and TRBJ2-5; tentative D call: TRBD1 (6 bases). V dropped 6 bases and J dropped 2 bases, with 13 bases sitting between them. The CDR3 consists of 14 residues. The CDR3 DNA reads as TGTGCCAGCAGCGTACAGGGTAGGCAAGAGACCCAGTACTTC. Residues: CASSVQGRQETQYF.

This clonotype was seen many times. This rearrangement joins TRBV2 to TRBJ1-4, with a possible D match to TRBD1 (5 bases). Germline V gives CDR1 SNHLY, CDR2 FYNNEI. This CDR3 comprises 14 residues. V was cut by 5 bases and J by 2 bases, with 9 bases left in between. The CDR3 DNA reads TGTGCCAGCAGTTTGCGACAGACTAATGAAAAACTGTTTTTT. Its protein is CASSLRQTNEKLFF.

This clonotype was observed at least ten times. The CDR3 DNA is TGTGCCAGCAGTCCCCCGGGACTAAACTCCTACGAGCAGTACTTC. Its translation: CASSPPGLNSYEQYF. The chain joins TRBV3-1 to TRBJ2-7, with 7 bases aligning to TRBD2. The V segment lost 6 bases and the J segment 0 bases; nucleotides outside the gene matches: 8. This CDR3 region has 15 residues. Germline V lookup: CDR1 LGHDT, CDR2 YNNKEL (reference sequence).

Note on this clonotype: This could be a read error, since a much larger clone is one nucleotide away. This chain joins TRBV20-1 and TRBJ2-7; possibly TRBD2 for D (5 bases). The CDR3 runs 10 residues. Germline V gene sequence: CDR1 DFQATT, CDR2 SNEGSKA (reference sequence). The CDR3 is CSTRDHEQYF. Written as DNA, the CDR3 is TGCAGTACTAGAGACCACGAGCAGTACTTC.

In this sample, this clonotype turned up a few times. The chain recombines TRBV5-1 with TRBJ2-3, with 10 positions matching TRBD1. CDR3 length equals 16 residues. The V and J ends lost 2 bases and 7 bases, in that order; junction bases with no gene match: 10. Germline V gene data show CDR1 as SGHRS and CDR2 as YFSETQ. CDR3 DNA: TGCGCCAGCAGCTTAGGTCCGGGACAGGGGACCCATACGCAGTATTTT. As protein: CASSLGPGQGTHTQYF.